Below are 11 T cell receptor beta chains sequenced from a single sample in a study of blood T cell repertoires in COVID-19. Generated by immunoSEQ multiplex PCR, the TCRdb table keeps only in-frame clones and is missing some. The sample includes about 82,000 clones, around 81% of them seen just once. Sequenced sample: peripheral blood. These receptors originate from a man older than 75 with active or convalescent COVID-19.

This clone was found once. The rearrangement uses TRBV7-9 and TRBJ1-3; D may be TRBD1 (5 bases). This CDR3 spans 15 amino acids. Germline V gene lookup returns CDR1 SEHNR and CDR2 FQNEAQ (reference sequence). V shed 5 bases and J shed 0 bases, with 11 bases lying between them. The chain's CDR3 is CASSRDSYSGNTIYF. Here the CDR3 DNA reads TGTGCCAGCAGCCGAGACAGTTACTCTGGAAACACCATATATTTT.

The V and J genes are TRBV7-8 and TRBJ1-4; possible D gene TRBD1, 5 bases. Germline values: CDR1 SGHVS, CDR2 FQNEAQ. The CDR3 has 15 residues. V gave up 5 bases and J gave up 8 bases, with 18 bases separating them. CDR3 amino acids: CASSGMGLIGEKLFF. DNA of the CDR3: TGTGCCAGCAGCGGAATGGGACTGATTGGGGAAAAACTGTTTTTT. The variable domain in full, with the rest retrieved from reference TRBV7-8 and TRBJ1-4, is GAGVSQSPRYKVAKRGQDVALRCDPISGHVSLFWYQQALGQGPEFLTYFQNEAQLDKSGLPSDRFFAERPEGSVSTLKIQRTQQEDSAVYLCASSGMGLIGEKLFFGSGTQLSVL.

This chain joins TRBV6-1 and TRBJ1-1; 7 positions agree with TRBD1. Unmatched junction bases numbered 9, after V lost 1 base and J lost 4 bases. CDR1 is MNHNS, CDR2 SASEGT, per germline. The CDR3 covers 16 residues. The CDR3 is CASSEGRQGRVTEAFF. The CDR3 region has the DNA TGTGCCAGCAGTGAAGGACGACAGGGAAGGGTCACTGAAGCTTTCTTT.

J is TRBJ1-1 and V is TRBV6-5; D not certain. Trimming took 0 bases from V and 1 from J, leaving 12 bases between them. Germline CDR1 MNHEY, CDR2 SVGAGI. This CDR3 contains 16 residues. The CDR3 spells CASSYSKTWRNTEAFF. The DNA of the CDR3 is TGTGCCAGCAGTTACTCTAAGACTTGGAGGAACACTGAAGCTTTCTTT.

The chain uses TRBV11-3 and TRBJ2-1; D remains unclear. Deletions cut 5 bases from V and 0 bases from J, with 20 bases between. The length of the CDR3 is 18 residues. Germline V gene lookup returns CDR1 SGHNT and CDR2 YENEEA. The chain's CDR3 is CASSPPGHGARSYNEQFF. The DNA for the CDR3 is TGTGCCAGCAGCCCCCCAGGTCATGGCGCCCGCTCCTACAATGAGCAGTTCTTC.

As DNA, the CDR3 is TGTGCCAGCAGCAAAGAGGGGAGGCATAGCAATCAGCCCCAGCATTTT. The encoded protein is CASSKEGRHSNQPQHF. The chain combines TRBV21-1 with TRBJ1-5. TRBV21-1 represents a pseudogene. CDR3 length: 16 amino acids.

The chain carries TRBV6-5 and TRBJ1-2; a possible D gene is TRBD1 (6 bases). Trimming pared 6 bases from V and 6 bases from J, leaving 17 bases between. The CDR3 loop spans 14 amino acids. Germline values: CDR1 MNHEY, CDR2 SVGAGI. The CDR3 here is CASRSPGTYDGYTF. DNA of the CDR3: TGTGCCAGCAGGTCCCCCGGGACATACGATGGCTACACCTTC.

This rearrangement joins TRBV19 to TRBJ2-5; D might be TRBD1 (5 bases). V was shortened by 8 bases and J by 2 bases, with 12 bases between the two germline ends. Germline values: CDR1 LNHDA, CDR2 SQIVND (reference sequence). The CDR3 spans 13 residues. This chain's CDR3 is CASGRTRQETQYF. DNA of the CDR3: TGTGCCAGTGGCCGGACAAGGCAAGAGACCCAGTACTTC.

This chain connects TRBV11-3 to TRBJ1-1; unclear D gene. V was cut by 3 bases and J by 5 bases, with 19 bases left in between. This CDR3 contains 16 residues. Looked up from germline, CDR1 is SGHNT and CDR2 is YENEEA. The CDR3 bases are TGTGCCAGCAGCTTTCGCCGAGGAGGTGGGAGGACTGAAGCTTTCTTT. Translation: CASSFRRGGGRTEAFF. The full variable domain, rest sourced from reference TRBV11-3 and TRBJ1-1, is EAGVVQSPRYKIIEKKQPVAFWCNPISGHNTLYWYLQNLGQGPELLIRYENEEAVDDSQLPKDRFSAERLKGVDSTLKIQPAELGDSAVYLCASSFRRGGGRTEAFFGQGTRLTVV.

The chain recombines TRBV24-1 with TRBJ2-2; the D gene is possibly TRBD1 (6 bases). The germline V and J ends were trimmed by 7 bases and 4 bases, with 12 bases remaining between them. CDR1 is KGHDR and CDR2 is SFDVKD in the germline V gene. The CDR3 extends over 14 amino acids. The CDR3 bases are TGTGCCACCAGATCGGGACACATCACCGGGGAGCTGTTTTTT. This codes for CATRSGHITGELFF.

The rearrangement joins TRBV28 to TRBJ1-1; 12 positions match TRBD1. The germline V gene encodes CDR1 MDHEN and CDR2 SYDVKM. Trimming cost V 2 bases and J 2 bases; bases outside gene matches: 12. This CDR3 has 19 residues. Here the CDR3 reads CASSLGGTGGIVGNTEAFF. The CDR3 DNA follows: TGTGCCAGCAGTTTAGGGGGGACAGGGGGCATAGTTGGAAACACTGAAGCTTTCTTT.